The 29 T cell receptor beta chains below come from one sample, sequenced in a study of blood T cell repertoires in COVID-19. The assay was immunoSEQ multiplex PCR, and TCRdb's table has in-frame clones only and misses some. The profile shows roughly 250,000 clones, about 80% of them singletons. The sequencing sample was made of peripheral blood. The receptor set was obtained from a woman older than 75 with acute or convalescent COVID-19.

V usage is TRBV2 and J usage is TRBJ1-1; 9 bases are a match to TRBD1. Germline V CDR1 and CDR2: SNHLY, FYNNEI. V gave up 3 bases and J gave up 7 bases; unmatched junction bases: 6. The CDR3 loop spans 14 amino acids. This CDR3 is CASSDGDRGGEAFF. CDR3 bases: TGTGCCAGCAGTGACGGCGACAGGGGGGGTGAAGCTTTCTTT.

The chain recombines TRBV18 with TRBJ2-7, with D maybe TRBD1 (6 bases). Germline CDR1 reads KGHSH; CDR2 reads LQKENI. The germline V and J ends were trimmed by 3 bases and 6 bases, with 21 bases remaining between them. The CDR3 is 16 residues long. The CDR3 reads CASSPNAGASIGEQYF. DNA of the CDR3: TGTGCCAGCTCACCTAACGCAGGGGCCTCTATCGGCGAGCAGTACTTC.

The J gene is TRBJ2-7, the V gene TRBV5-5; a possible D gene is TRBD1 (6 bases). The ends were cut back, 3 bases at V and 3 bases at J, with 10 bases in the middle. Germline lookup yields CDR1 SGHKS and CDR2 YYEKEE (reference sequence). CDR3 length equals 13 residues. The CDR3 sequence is CASSSGHFYEQYF. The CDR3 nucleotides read TGTGCCAGCAGCTCGGGACACTTCTACGAGCAGTACTTC.

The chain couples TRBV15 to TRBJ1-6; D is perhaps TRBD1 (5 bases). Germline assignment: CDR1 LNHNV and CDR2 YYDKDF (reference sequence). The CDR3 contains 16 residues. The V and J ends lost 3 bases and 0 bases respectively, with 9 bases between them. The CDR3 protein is CATSSRGSSYNSPLHF. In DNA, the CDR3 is TGTGCCACCAGCAGTCGGGGGAGCTCCTATAATTCACCCCTCCACTTT.

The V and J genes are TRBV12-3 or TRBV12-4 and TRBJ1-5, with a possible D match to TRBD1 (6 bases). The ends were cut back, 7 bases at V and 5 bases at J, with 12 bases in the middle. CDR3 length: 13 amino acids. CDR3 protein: CASTYRVDQPQHF. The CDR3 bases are TGTGCCAGCACCTACAGGGTCGATCAGCCCCAGCATTTT.

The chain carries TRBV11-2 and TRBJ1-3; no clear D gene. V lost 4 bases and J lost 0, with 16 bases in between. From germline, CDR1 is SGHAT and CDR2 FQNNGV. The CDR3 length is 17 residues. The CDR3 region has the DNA TGTGCCAGCAGCTCAATCCCGCGGGCCCGCTCTGGAAACACCATATATTTT. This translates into CASSSIPRARSGNTIYF.

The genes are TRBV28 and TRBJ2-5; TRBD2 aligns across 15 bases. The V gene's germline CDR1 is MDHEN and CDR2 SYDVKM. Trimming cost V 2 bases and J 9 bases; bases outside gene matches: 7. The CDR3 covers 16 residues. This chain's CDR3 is CASSLAGLAGGGAQYF. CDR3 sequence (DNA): TGTGCCAGCAGTTTAGCGGGACTAGCGGGGGGCGGGGCCCAGTACTTC.

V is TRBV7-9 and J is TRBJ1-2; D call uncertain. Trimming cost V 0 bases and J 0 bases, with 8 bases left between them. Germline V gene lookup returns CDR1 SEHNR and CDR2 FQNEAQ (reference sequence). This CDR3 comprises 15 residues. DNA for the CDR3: TGTGCCAGCAGCTTAGCGCGCGGAGCTAACTATGGCTACACCTTC. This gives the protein CASSLARGANYGYTF.

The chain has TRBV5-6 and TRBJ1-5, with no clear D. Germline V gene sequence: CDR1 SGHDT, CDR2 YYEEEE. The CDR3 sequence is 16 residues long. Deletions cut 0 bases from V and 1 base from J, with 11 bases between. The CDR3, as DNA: TGTGCCAGCAGCTTGGGCGGGAGGAAAAGCAATCAGCCCCAGCATTTT. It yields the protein CASSLGGRKSNQPQHF.

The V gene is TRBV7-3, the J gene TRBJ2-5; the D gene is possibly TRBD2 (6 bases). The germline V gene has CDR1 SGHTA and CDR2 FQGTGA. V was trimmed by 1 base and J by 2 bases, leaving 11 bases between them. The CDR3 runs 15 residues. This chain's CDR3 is CASSLMGGGQETQYF. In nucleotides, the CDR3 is TGTGCCAGCAGCTTAATGGGAGGTGGGCAAGAGACCCAGTACTTC.

DNA for the CDR3: TGTGCCAGCAGCCCGCGGACAGGGGAAGAGGTCAACACTGAAGCTTTCTTT. Translation gives CASSPRTGEEVNTEAFF. The genes are TRBV14 and TRBJ1-1; 9 nucleotides agree with TRBD1. Germline V gene sequence: CDR1 SGHDN, CDR2 FVKESK. CDR3 length: 17 amino acids. The ends lost 4 bases at V and 2 bases at J; junction bases unmatched: 11.

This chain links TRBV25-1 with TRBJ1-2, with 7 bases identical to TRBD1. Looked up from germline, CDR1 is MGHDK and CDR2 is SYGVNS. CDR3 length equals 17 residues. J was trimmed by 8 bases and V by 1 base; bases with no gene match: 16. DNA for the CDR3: TGTGCCAGCAGTGAATTTTTGGCACAGGGGAGTTTAAACGGCTACACCTTC. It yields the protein CASSEFLAQGSLNGYTF.

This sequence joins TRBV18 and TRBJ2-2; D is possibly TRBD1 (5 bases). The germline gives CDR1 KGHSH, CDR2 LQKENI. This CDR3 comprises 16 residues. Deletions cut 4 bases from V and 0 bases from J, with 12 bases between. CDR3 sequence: CASSQTANANTGELFF. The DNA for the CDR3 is TGTGCCAGCTCACAGACAGCTAACGCGAACACCGGGGAGCTGTTTTTT.

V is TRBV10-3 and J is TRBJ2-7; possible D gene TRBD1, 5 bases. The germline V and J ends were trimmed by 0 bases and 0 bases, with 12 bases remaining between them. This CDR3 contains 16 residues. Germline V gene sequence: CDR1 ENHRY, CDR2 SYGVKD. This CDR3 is CAISESGQGSSYEQYF. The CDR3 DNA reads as TGTGCCATCAGTGAGTCGGGGCAGGGAAGCTCCTACGAGCAGTACTTC.

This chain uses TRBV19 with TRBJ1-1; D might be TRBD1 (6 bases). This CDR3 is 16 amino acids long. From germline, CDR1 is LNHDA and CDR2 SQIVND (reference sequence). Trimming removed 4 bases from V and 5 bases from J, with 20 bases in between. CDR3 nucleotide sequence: TGTGCCAGTAGTACCTCAGGGGCCAGGGCGTTTACTGAAGCTTTCTTT. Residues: CASSTSGARAFTEAFF.

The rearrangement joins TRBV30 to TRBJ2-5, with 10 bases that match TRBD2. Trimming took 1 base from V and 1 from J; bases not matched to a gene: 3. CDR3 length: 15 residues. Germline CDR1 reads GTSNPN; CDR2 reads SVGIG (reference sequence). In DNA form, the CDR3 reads TGTGCCTGGAGTGGGGGACTAGCGTCCCAAGAGACCCAGTACTTC. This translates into CAWSGGLASQETQYF.

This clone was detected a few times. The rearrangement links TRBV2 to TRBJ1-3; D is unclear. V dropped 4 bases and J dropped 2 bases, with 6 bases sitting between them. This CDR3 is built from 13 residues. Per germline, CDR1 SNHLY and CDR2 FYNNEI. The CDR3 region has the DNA TGTGCCAGCAGTGTAGAGACTGGAAACACCATATATTTT. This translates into CASSVETGNTIYF.

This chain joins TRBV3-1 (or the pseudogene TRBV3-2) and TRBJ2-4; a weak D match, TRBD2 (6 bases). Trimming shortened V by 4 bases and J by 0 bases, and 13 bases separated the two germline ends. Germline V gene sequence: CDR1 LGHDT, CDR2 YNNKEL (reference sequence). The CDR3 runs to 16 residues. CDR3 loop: CASSLKTAGAKNIQYF. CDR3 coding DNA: TGTGCCAGCAGCCTCAAGACAGCGGGAGCCAAAAACATTCAGTACTTC.

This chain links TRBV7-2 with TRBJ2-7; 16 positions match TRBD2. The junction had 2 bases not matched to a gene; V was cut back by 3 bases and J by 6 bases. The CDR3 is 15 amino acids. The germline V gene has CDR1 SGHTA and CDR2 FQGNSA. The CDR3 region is CASSLGTSGRVEQYF. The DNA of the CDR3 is TGTGCCAGCAGCTTGGGGACTAGCGGGAGGGTCGAGCAGTACTTC. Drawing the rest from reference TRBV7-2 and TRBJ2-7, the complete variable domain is GAGVSQSPSNKVTEKGKDVELRCDPISGHTALYWYRQSLGQGLEFLIYFQGNSAPDKSGLPSDRFSAERTGGSVSTLTIQRTQQEDSAVYLCASSLGTSGRVEQYFGPGTRLTVT.

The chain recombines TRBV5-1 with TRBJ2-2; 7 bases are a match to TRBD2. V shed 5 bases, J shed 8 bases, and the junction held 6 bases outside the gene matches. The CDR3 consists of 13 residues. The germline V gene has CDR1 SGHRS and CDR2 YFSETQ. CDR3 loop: CASRQRDGGELFF. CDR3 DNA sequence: TGCGCCAGCAGACAGCGGGATGGTGGGGAGCTGTTTTTT.

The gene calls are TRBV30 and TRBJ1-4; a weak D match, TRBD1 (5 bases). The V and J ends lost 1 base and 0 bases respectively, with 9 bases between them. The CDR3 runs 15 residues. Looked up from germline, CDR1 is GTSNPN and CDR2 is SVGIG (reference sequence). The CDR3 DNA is TGTGCCTGGAGTGGACAGATCACAACTAATGAAAAACTGTTTTTT. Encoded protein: CAWSGQITTNEKLFF.

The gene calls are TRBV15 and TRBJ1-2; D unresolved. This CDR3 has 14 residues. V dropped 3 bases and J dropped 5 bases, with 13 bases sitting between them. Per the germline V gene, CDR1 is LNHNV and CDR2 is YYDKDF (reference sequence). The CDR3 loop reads CATSREVGDYGYTF. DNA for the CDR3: TGTGCCACCAGCAGGGAGGTTGGAGATTATGGCTACACCTTC.

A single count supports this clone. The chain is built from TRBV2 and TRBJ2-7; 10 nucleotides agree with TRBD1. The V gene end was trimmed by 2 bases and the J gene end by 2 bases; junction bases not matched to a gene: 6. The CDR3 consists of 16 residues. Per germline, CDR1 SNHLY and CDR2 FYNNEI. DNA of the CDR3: TGTGCCAGCAGTGAATCTTCGGGACAGGGGCCCTACGAGCAGTACTTC. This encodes CASSESSGQGPYEQYF.

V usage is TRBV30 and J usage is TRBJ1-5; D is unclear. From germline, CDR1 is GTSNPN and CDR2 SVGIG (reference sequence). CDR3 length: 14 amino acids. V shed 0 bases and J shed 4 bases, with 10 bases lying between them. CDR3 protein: CAWSVEYSNQPQHF. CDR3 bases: TGTGCCTGGAGTGTAGAATACAGTAATCAGCCCCAGCATTTT. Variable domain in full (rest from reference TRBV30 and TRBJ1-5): SQTIHQWPATLVQPVGSPLSLECTVEGTSNPNLYWYRQAAGRGLQLLFYSVGIGQISSEVPQNLSASRPQDRQFILSSKKLLLSDSGFYLCAWSVEYSNQPQHFGDGTRLSIL.

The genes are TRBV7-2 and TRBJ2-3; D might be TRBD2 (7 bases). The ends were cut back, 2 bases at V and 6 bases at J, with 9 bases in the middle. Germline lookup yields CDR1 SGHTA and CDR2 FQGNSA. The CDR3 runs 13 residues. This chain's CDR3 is CASSLRGADTQYF. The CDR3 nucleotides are TGTGCCAGCAGCTTACGGGGGGCGGATACGCAGTATTTT.

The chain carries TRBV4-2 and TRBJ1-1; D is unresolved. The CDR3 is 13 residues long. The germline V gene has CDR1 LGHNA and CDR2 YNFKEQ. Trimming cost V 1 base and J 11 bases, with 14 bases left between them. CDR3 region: CASSQGEGNWAFF. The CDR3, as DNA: TGTGCCAGCAGCCAAGGGGAGGGTAATTGGGCTTTCTTT.

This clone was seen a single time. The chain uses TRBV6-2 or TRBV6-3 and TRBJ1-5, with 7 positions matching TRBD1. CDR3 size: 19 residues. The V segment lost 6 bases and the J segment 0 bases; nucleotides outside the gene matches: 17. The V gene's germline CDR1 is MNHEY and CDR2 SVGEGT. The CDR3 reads CASRPQDRLYANSNQPQHF. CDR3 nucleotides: TGTGCCAGCAGACCTCAGGACAGGCTATACGCGAATAGCAATCAGCCCCAGCATTTT.

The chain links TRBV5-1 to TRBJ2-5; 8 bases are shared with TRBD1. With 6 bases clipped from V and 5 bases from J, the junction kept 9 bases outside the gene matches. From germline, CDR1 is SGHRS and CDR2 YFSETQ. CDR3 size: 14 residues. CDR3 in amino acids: CASKPSGGGETQYF. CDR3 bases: TGCGCCAGCAAGCCCTCAGGGGGCGGGGAGACCCAGTACTTC. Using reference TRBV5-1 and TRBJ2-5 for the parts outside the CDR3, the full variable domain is KAGVTQTPRYLIKTRGQQVTLSCSPISGHRSVSWYQQTPGQGLQFLFEYFSETQRNKGNFPGRFSGRQFSNSRSEMNVSTLELGDSALYLCASKPSGGGETQYFGPGTRLLVL.

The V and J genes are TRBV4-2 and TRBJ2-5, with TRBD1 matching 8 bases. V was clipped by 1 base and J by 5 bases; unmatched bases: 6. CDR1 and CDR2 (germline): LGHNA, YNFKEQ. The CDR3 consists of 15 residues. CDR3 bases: TGTGCCAGCAGCCAAGCTAACAGGGGGTATGAGACCCAGTACTTC. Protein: CASSQANRGYETQYF.